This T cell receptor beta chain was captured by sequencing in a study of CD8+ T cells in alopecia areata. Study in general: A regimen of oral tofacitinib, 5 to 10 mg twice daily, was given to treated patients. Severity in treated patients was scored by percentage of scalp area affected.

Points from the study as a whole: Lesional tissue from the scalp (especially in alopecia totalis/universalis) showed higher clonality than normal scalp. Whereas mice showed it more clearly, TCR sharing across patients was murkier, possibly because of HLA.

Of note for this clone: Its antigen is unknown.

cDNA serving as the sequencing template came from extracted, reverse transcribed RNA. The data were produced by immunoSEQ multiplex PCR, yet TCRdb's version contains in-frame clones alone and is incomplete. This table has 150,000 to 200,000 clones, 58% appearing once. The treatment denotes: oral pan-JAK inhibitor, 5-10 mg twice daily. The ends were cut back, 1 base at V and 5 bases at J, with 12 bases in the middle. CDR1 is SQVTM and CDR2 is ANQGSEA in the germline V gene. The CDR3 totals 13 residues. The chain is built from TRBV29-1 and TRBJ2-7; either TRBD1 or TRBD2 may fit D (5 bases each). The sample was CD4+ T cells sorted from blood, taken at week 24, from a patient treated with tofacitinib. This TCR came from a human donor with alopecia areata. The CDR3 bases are TGCAGCGTTGAAGGCCAGGGAGAGCACGAGCAGTACTTC. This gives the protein CSVEGQGEHEQYF.